This T cell receptor (beta chain) emerged from a study of PD-1 blockade in classical Hodgkin lymphoma. Documented time point: cycle 4 day 1 (C4D1), after 6 weeks of nivolumab. Exposure to brentuximab vedotin varied, and each patient had relapsed following autologous stem cell transplantation. General study findings and limits: CD8+ TCR diversity did not rise significantly by C4D1, unlike CD4+.

Losses at the gene ends were 2 bases for V and 6 bases for J; bases not matched to a gene: 7. Germline CDR1 reads SGHRS; CDR2 reads YFSETQ. The CDR3 covers 15 residues. Sequencing used immunoSEQ multiplex PCR; TCRdb keeps in-frame clones, though not all of them. The table has approximately 61,000 clones, about 90% seen once; the top ten hold approximately 8.4%. A note on this clone: Its specificity is unknown.

The TCR was taken from a human donor with classical Hodgkin lymphoma. This material consisted of peripheral blood mononuclear cells (PBMCs), taken before the fourth cycle of nivolumab. The chain is built from TRBV5-1 and TRBJ2-1, with TRBD2 identical over 8 bases. The CDR3 bases are TGCGCCAGCAGCTTAATTCAGCGGGGGAGCAATGAGCAGTTCTTC. It translates to CASSLIQRGSNEQFF.